This T cell receptor beta chain came from a study of T cell responses to AZD1222 COVID-19 vaccine (dated by TCRdb to about 2021). For the wider study: AZD1222 recipients whose second dose came at about 4 weeks and those whose second dose came at about 12 weeks were combined into one group, since spike-specific TCR depth and breadth did not differ between the two schedules. TCR sequencing covered 230 to 250 trial participants: 207 given two doses of AZD1222 and 26 given two doses of MenACWY control vaccine. Enrollment into the trials was organized by age into subgroups of 18-55, 56-69 and 70-plus years, and those subgroups contained roughly 160, 29 and 62 TCR-sequenced participants, respectively.

Worth noting for this clone: The target of this receptor is not known. Base qualities are not provided; no much larger clone lies one nucleotide away.

The CDR3 goes from the cysteine to the phenylalanine over 12 residues. The read is trimmed to its CDR3 DNA, 36 bases read in frame from base 1. CDR1 is given as SNHLY and CDR2 as FYNNEI, both from the germline V gene. V is reduced by 6 bases and J by 10 bases, leaving a spacing of 13 bases between them. The CDR3 regions of human TCRbeta chains were subjected to immunosequencing. Per the original workflow: Repertoire TCRs were checked for matches against a reference library of SARS-CoV-2-specific TCRs that had been generated using the MIRA antigen-specificity platform. Breadth was defined as the fraction of unique TCRs that were SARS-CoV-2-associated. Depth was defined as the fraction of total T cells that were SARS-CoV-2-associated. Using the MIRA data, each spike-specific TCR was assigned both to the spike region to which the TCR was reactive and to a CD4 or CD8 class. Log10-transformed breadth and depth values were compared by one-way ANOVA with Sidak's multiple comparisons tests. TCRdb re-hosts the immuneACCESS table, in-frame sequences only. Its copies lack some clones; in the studies checked, an unresolved V gene accounts for under half of them, and the cause for the rest is not known. The DNA was the basis for D and trimming; V, J and clone size are from that table. The sample data list roughly 170,000 clones, and 90% of these were observed just once. Of the sample, approximately 3% is held by the ten largest clones.

The time point label, as the study defines it: baseline before first vaccination. Vaccinee samples were obtained from the UK trials COV001 and COV002, which included a single-blind randomized controlled phase 2/3 trial of AZD1222 (ChAdOx1 nCoV-19) in healthy adults. For TCRbeta chain sequencing, PBMC samples from trial participants were taken at day 0 and at day 28 after the second dose. Results the study describes overall, beyond this receptor: After two AZD1222 doses, both the breadth and the depth of spike-specific TCRs were significantly higher than at day 0 and than in MenACWY recipients. Only five to seven AZD1222 recipients were SARS-CoV-2 seropositive at baseline, limiting conclusions about previously exposed vaccinees. Nearly half of unique spike-specific TCRs reportedly recognized epitopes outside regions mutated in the B.1.351 and B.1.1.7 variants. Participants were mostly white British and included more females than males, and it was suggested by the authors that clonal diversity may have been underestimated. In the small 56-69-year group, the increase in depth fell short of significance, most likely because of low power. The whole spike protein was spanned by vaccine-associated CD4 TCRs, and dominant responses were seen in regions 160-218 and 743-854. Because no day 14 peak-response samples were available, the repertoires could be characterized only after the peak T cell response.

This clonotype originated in an adult in good health. Material: peripheral blood, obtained on day 0 of AZD1222 vaccination. Rearrangement joined TRBV2 to TRBJ2-1, and possibly TRBD1, on 7 matching bases. The DNA is TGTGCCAGCAGCGGAGGGGGCCCGGAGCAGTTCTTC. Translated, it gives CASSGGGPEQFF.